A single sample is the source of the 21 T cell receptor beta chains below, sequenced in a study of tumor-infiltrating lymphocytes in primary liver carcinoma. Reverse transcription of 500 ng total RNA with a constant-region primer produced TCR beta cDNA. A slightly modified ARM-PCR protocol with three nested multiplex PCR rounds produced these TCR beta libraries. The two initial PCR rounds, 9 to 11 cycles each, used TRBV1-TRBV30 forward and C-beta reverse primers. Via MiXCR, TCRdb re-called the multiplex PCR reads, giving one row per CDR3 protein. The profile shows 330,000 or so distinct CDR3 sequences, around three fifths of them singletons. Germline DNA was also extracted, and blood RNA was taken from unsorted whole blood. The sample comprised peripheral blood. These receptors all come from a man aged 35 to 55 with primary liver carcinoma and hepatitis B virus infection.

The V call is TRBV28, the J call TRBJ2-7; 9 bases agree with TRBD1. With V trimmed by 8 bases and J by 2 bases, 13 bases remained unmatched. The germline CDR1 and CDR2 sequences are MDHEN and SYDVKM. This CDR3 spans 16 amino acids. CDR3 DNA sequence: TGTGCCAGCCTACCGGGCGGGACAGGGAAAACCTACGAGCAGTACTTC. Translating gives CASLPGGTGKTYEQYF.

The chain carries TRBV11-1 and TRBJ2-3; maybe TRBD1 (5 bases). Between the trimmed V and J ends, which lost 5 bases and 5 bases, there was a span of 17 bases. CDR3 length equals 15 residues. The germline V gene has CDR1 SGHAT and CDR2 FQDESV (reference sequence). This CDR3 reads CASSPRVGSGDTQYF. In nucleotides, the CDR3 is TGTGCCAGCAGCCCCAGGGTCGGATCAGGAGATACGCAGTATTTT.

This clonotype was detected ten times or more. This sequence joins TRBV6-5 and TRBJ1-1; D unclear. The germline gives CDR1 MNHEY, CDR2 SVGAGI. V was shortened by 2 bases and J by 6 bases, with 7 bases between the two germline ends. The CDR3 extends over 12 amino acids. Here the CDR3 reads CASSYGQAEAFF. CDR3 nucleotides: TGTGCCAGCAGTTACGGGCAGGCTGAAGCTTTCTTT.

The sample holds many counts of this clonotype. The chain combines TRBV6-5 with TRBJ2-7; tentative D call: TRBD2 (5 bases). The CDR3 covers 14 residues. Trimming removed 5 bases at V and 0 bases at J, with 11 bases between. Germline V gene lookup returns CDR1 MNHEY and CDR2 SVGAGI. The CDR3 loop is CASSISEPSYEQYF. In DNA form, the CDR3 reads TGTGCCAGCAGTATTAGCGAGCCCTCCTACGAGCAGTACTTC.

This clonotype was detected ten times or more. This chain links TRBV11-3 with TRBJ2-3; 7 nucleotides agree with TRBD2. The V gene's germline CDR1 is SGHNT and CDR2 YENEEA. Trimming at V came to 5 bases and at J to 6 bases, leaving 8 bases not matched to a gene. This CDR3 is built from 14 residues. CDR3 protein: CASSTGLEGDTQYF. The CDR3 DNA is TGTGCCAGCAGCACCGGACTAGAGGGGGATACGCAGTATTTT.

Points on this clonotype: A read error may explain this, as a much larger clone is one base away. The V call is TRBV29-1, the J call TRBJ2-1; D gene ambiguous. In germline, CDR1 is SQVTM, CDR2 ANQGSEA. V gave up 5 bases and J gave up 6 bases, with 14 bases separating them. The CDR3 covers 13 residues. The CDR3 region is CSVKVAVVNEQFF. The CDR3, as DNA: TGCAGCGTTAAAGTCGCGGTGGTCAATGAGCAGTTCTTC.

The J gene is TRBJ2-7, the V gene TRBV28; the D is unclear. Trimming shortened V by 3 bases and J by 4 bases, and 10 bases separated the two germline ends. CDR1 and CDR2 from the germline V gene are MDHEN and SYDVKM. The CDR3 has 13 residues. The CDR3 reads CASSFRLPYEQYF. CDR3 sequence (DNA): TGTGCCAGCAGTTTCCGCCTTCCTTACGAGCAGTACTTC.

Points on this clonotype: Relative to the germline gene, one junction end is altered; a read error may explain this. The chain uses TRBV11-2 and TRBJ2-7, with D uncertain. Germline CDR1 is SGHAT and CDR2 is FQNNGV. The CDR3 has 11 residues. The CDR3, as DNA: TGTGTCAGCAGCCCCGAGTATGAGCAGTACTTC. It yields the protein CVSSPEYEQYF.

Comments on this clonotype: A read error may produce the germline difference seen at one junction end. The V gene is TRBV12-3 or TRBV12-4, the J gene TRBJ1-2, with a tentative D call TRBD1 (5 bases). CDR3 size: 12 residues. CDR3 sequence reads: CPSSQGNYGYTF. Written as DNA, the CDR3 is TGTCCCAGCAGTCAGGGTAACTATGGCTACACCTTC.

The chain uses TRBV12-5 and TRBJ2-1; 10 bases are a match to TRBD2. With 1 base clipped from V and 10 bases from J, the junction kept 7 bases outside the gene matches. The CDR3 consists of 15 residues. Germline V CDR1 and CDR2: LGHNT, FRNRAP. CDR3 sequence (DNA): TGTGCTAGTGGTTTGGAGGTAGCGGGAGGTTACGAGCAGTTCTTC. This sequence encodes CASGLEVAGGYEQFF.

Concerning this clonotype: This may be a read error: a much more frequent sequence differs by one nucleotide. The J gene is TRBJ2-5, the V gene TRBV10-3; maybe TRBD1 (6 bases). The V gene's germline CDR1 is ENHRY and CDR2 SYGVKD. V lost 3 bases, J lost 7 bases, and 18 bases lay in between. The CDR3 is made up of 15 amino acids. The CDR3 bases are TGTGCCATCAGTGACCAGAGGACAGCATTCGGGACCCAGTACTTC. It encodes CAISDQRTAFGTQYF.

Remarks on this clonotype: This clone may be a read error of a much larger clone one base away. Because the CDR3 is missing its conserved closing phenylalanine or tryptophan, this is likely a read error. V usage is TRBV6-2 or TRBV6-3 and J usage is TRBJ2-7; possible D gene TRBD1, 6 bases. Germline lookup yields CDR1 MNHEY and CDR2 SVGEGT. The CDR3 spans 15 residues. V lost 5 bases, J lost 2 bases, and 16 bases lay in between. As DNA, the CDR3 is TGTGCCAGCAGTCTACATGGGACATTTGCCTACGAGCAGTACCTC. This translates into CASSLHGTFAYEQYL.

On this clonotype itself: An end of the junction does not agree with germline; a read error may underlie this. CDR3 sequence: CVSSYGADTGELFF. The CDR3 nucleotides read TGTGTCAGCAGTTACGGCGCCGACACCGGGGAGCTGTTTTTT. The chain uses TRBV6-6 and TRBJ2-2, with D uncertain. Germline values: CDR1 MNHNY, CDR2 SVGAGI (reference sequence). There are 14 residues in the CDR3.

This chain connects TRBV11-1 to TRBJ2-1; D may be TRBD2 (6 bases). The CDR3 is 13 amino acids. Trimming removed 9 bases from V and 8 bases from J, with 17 bases in between. The germline V gene encodes CDR1 SGHAT and CDR2 FQDESV (reference sequence). Here the CDR3 DNA reads TGTGCCAGGAACCGAAGCGGGTACGATGAGCAGTTCTTC. Its protein is CARNRSGYDEQFF.

This clonotype was counted between two and nine times. This chain joins TRBV5-1 and TRBJ2-5; 13 nucleotides agree with TRBD2. The V segment lost 3 bases and the J segment 1 base; nucleotides outside the gene matches: 9. The CDR3 spans 18 residues. Germline V CDR1 and CDR2: SGHRS, YFSETQ. Written as DNA, the CDR3 is TGCGCCAGCAGCTCAGGACTAGCGGGAGCCTATATCCAAGAGACCCAGTACTTC. Protein sequence: CASSSGLAGAYIQETQYF.

A remark on this clonotype: Mismatch with germline at one junction end may stem from a read error. This rearrangement joins TRBV11-2 to TRBJ1-1; the D gene is possibly TRBD1 (5 bases). CDR3 length equals 14 residues. CDR1 is SGHAT, CDR2 FQNNGV, per germline. The chain's CDR3 is CASSLGGVNIEAFF. The CDR3 DNA sequence: TGTGCCAGCAGCTTAGGGGGGGTGAACATTGAAGCTTTCTTC.

To note about this clonotype: A junction boundary mismatches the germline segment, possibly from a read error. The chain recombines TRBV11-2 with TRBJ2-5; no clear D. Germline loops: CDR1 SGHAT, CDR2 FQNNGV. The length of the CDR3 is 14 residues. CDR3 protein: CTSSLDRAQETQYF. The DNA of the CDR3 is TGTACCAGCAGCTTAGATAGGGCTCAAGAGACTCAGTACTTC.

This clonotype has a count of ten or more. The chain uses TRBV6-2 or TRBV6-3 and TRBJ1-2; D uncertain. Between the trimmed V and J ends, which lost 6 bases and 3 bases, there was a span of 8 bases. From germline, CDR1 is MNHEY and CDR2 SVGEGT. This CDR3 region has 12 residues. The DNA for the CDR3 is TGTGCCAGCAGCCAAGATTACTATGGCTACACCTTC. It specifies CASSQDYYGYTF.

In this sample, this clonotype turned up many times. The CDR3: CASSSGVGNQPQHF. DNA for the CDR3: TGTGCCAGCAGCTCCGGGGTGGGGAATCAGCCCCAGCATTTT. The V call is TRBV5-6, the J call TRBJ1-5; unclear D gene. The V gene's germline CDR1 is SGHDT and CDR2 YYEEEE. Trimming cost V 3 bases and J 4 bases, with 11 bases left between them. There are 14 residues in the CDR3.

The chain combines TRBV19 with TRBJ2-2; tentative D call: TRBD2 (6 bases). Germline V CDR1 and CDR2: LNHDA, SQIVND (reference sequence). V was trimmed by 4 bases and J by 11 bases, leaving 14 bases between them. CDR3 length: 13 residues. The chain's CDR3 is CASSNRWRDELFF. The CDR3 region has the DNA TGTGCCAGTAGTAACCGATGGAGGGATGAGCTGTTTTTT.

Points on this clonotype: Mismatch with germline at one junction end may stem from a read error. V gene TRBV30 combines with J gene TRBJ2-3, with TRBD2 matching over 8 bases. Germline lookup yields CDR1 GTSNPN and CDR2 SVGIG (reference sequence). This CDR3 contains 12 residues. The chain's CDR3 is CVWSVQRETQYF. For the CDR3, the DNA is TGTGTCTGGAGTGTACAGCGGGAGACGCAGTATTTT.